Sequencing of this T cell receptor (beta chain) was carried out in a study of blood T cell repertoires in COVID-19. Generated by immunoSEQ multiplex PCR, the TCRdb table keeps only in-frame clones and is missing some. This sample carries some 200,000 clones, 88% of them seen once, and the ten largest clones take about 2.6%. V was clipped by 1 base and J by 5 bases, with 6 bases between them. Germline CDR1 reads LGHDT; CDR2 reads YNNKEL (reference sequence). This CDR3 region has 13 residues. Material: PBMCs or T cells enriched from blood (not recorded which). The TCR originated in a woman in her thirties who had recovered from COVID-19. The chain links TRBV3-1 (or the pseudogene TRBV3-2) to TRBJ1-5; no clear D gene. The CDR3 protein is CASSQALDQPQHF. The CDR3 DNA is TGTGCCAGCAGCCAAGCTCTCGATCAGCCCCAGCATTTT.